This entry features one T cell receptor (beta chain) sequence. This CDR3 region has 14 residues. After removal of 6 bases from V and 3 bases from J, the junction contained 4 bases not matched to a gene. The germline V gene has CDR1 SNHLY and CDR2 FYNNEI. This specimen belongs to a study of blood T cell repertoires in COVID-19. Method: immunoSEQ multiplex PCR; TCRdb's copy keeps in-frame clones and lacks some. The repertoire includes approximately 300,000 clones, 90% to 95% of them detected once, and less than 4% sits in the top ten. The sequenced material came from PBMCs or T cells enriched from blood (not recorded which). The TCR originated in a woman in her twenties or thirties who had been exposed to COVID-19. This rearrangement joins TRBV2 to TRBJ1-5, with 8 bases matching TRBD1. The CDR3 protein is CASRPDRDNQPQHF. The CDR3, as DNA: TGTGCCAGCAGGCCGGACAGGGACAATCAGCCCCAGCATTTT.